Presented here are 29 T cell receptor beta chains from one specimen sequenced in a study of blood T cell repertoires in COVID-19. The repertoire was sequenced with immunoSEQ multiplex PCR; TCRdb's copy has only in-frame clones and lacks some. The repertoire holds some 490,000 clones, roughly nine tenths seen once, with 8% to 9.5% in the top ten. Material for sequencing was PBMCs or T cells enriched from blood (not recorded which). Source of these receptors: a woman aged 60-70 years who had recovered from COVID-19.

The V and J genes are TRBV18 and TRBJ2-1; TRBD2 agrees at 8 bases. The CDR3 covers 19 residues. Germline assignment: CDR1 KGHSH and CDR2 LQKENI. J was trimmed by 0 bases and V by 2 bases; bases with no gene match: 12. The CDR3 coding sequence is TGTGCCAGCTCACCAGGGCCAGCGGGGGCCCTCTTCTCCTACAATGAGCAGTTCTTC. Translating gives CASSPGPAGALFSYNEQFF.

The genes are TRBV11-2 and TRBJ2-7, with a weak D call TRBD1 (5 bases). The CDR3 length is 15 residues. The V gene's germline CDR1 is SGHAT and CDR2 FQNNGV. V was clipped by 4 bases and J by 1 base, with 14 bases between them. The CDR3: CASSSISDRSYEQYV. The CDR3 bases are TGTGCCAGCAGCTCCATCTCCGACAGATCCTACGAGCAGTACGTC.

The chain joins TRBV6-4 to TRBJ2-7, with 8 bases that match TRBD2. V shed 0 bases, J shed 7 bases, and the junction held 11 bases outside the gene matches. Germline V gives CDR1 MRHNA, CDR2 SNTAGT. This CDR3 is 16 amino acids long. The CDR3 spells CASSDSGRGAPGEQYV. In nucleotides, the CDR3 is TGTGCCAGCAGTGACTCTGGGCGGGGGGCCCCCGGAGAGCAGTACGTC.

V gene TRBV2 combines with J gene TRBJ2-3; a possible D gene is TRBD1 (6 bases). CDR1 and CDR2 from the germline V gene are SNHLY and FYNNEI. This CDR3 is 14 amino acids long. Trimming left V 6 bases short and J 0 bases short, with 10 bases between. The CDR3 sequence: CASRDRTSTDTQYF. In nucleotides, the CDR3 is TGTGCCAGCAGGGACAGAACTAGCACAGATACGCAGTATTTT.

A word on this clone: Additional DNA sequences in this sample encode the identical CDR3. V is TRBV2 and J is TRBJ2-3; TRBD2 agrees at 10 bases. Germline loops: CDR1 SNHLY, CDR2 FYNNEI. The V segment lost 6 bases and the J segment 0 bases; nucleotides outside the gene matches: 3. This CDR3 comprises 15 residues. In nucleotides, the CDR3 is TGTGCCAGCAGGCCACTAGCGGGGAGCACAGATACGCAGTATTTT. It is translated as CASRPLAGSTDTQYF.

V and J are TRBV19 and TRBJ1-2; D perhaps matches TRBD1 (6 bases). Per the germline V gene, CDR1 is LNHDA and CDR2 is SQIVND (reference sequence). The CDR3 extends over 15 amino acids. Trimming stripped 5 bases from V and 4 bases from J, with 17 bases between. The CDR3 coding sequence is TGTGCCAGTAGTCCTCCAGGGGAGAGTAGCTATGGCTACACCTTC. Its translation: CASSPPGESSYGYTF.

The J gene is TRBJ1-5, the V gene TRBV12-3 or TRBV12-4, with TRBD1 matching 9 bases. This CDR3 has 13 amino acids. V was pared by 10 bases and J by 3 bases, with 4 bases of the junction left unmatched. The CDR3, as DNA: TGTGCCAACCGGGACAGGGACAATCAGCCCCAGCATTTT. Its protein is CANRDRDNQPQHF.

Comment on this clone: The conserved final phenylalanine or tryptophan is absent from the CDR3, which likely points to a read error. The limits of the CDR3 on the DNA are not certain, so only TCRdb's listed CDR3 is given. This chain links TRBV2 with TRBJ2-7; the table's D call of TRBD1 was not tested on the DNA. Germline assignment: CDR1 SNHLY and CDR2 FYNNEI. The CDR3 numbers 11 amino acids, ends counted. The CDR3 loop reads CASSDRDIIEI.

V usage is TRBV3-1 (or the pseudogene TRBV3-2) and J usage is TRBJ2-7; 7 nucleotides match TRBD2. There are 15 residues in the CDR3. Germline V gene data show CDR1 as LGHDT and CDR2 as YNNKEL (reference sequence). Trimming removed 3 bases from V and 0 bases from J; junction bases left unmatched: 5. Here the CDR3 DNA reads TGTGCCAGCAGCCAGGGAGGGGCCCTCTCCTACGAGCAGTACTTC. Translating it yields CASSQGGALSYEQYF.

The chain recombines TRBV6-5 with TRBJ1-6; TRBD1 matches 9 bases. CDR3 size: 14 residues. V lost 10 bases, J lost 7 bases, and 8 bases stayed unmatched. The germline gives CDR1 MNHEY, CDR2 SVGAGI. CDR3 sequence (DNA): TGTGCCATCCGTTGGACAGGGGAAAATTCACCCCTCCACTTT. Residues: CAIRWTGENSPLHF.

This rearrangement joins TRBV5-1 to TRBJ1-2; TRBD1 might be the D (5 bases). CDR1 is SGHRS and CDR2 is YFSETQ in the germline V gene. The CDR3 loop spans 13 amino acids. Trimming stripped 3 bases from V and 7 bases from J, with 13 bases between. The CDR3 nucleotides are TGCGCCAGCAGCTGGACGCAGGGCGGTGGCTACACCTTC. This codes for CASSWTQGGGYTF.

On this clone: A much larger clone lies one base from this, so it may be a read error. The same CDR3 also results from other DNA sequences found in this sample. The chain combines TRBV5-1 with TRBJ2-7; 7 bases are shared with TRBD1. J was trimmed by 2 bases and V by 0 bases; bases with no gene match: 2. Germline V CDR1 and CDR2: SGHRS, YFSETQ. This CDR3 spans 14 amino acids. The CDR3 coding sequence is TGCGCCAGCAGCTTGGGACAGGGAGCCTACGAGCAGTACTTC. Translation: CASSLGQGAYEQYF.

V usage is TRBV2 and J usage is TRBJ2-1; TRBD2 aligns across 9 bases. The CDR3 extends over 15 amino acids. With 6 bases clipped from V and 2 bases from J, the junction kept 5 bases outside the gene matches. Germline V gives CDR1 SNHLY, CDR2 FYNNEI. CDR3 region: CASSLGGGAYNEQFF. CDR3 DNA sequence: TGTGCCAGCAGCCTAGGCGGGGGGGCCTACAATGAGCAGTTCTTC.

The chain couples TRBV15 to TRBJ1-6, with 8 bases identical to TRBD1. V shed 6 bases and J 5 bases; nucleotides not matched to a gene: 0. The length of the CDR3 is 13 residues. CDR1 is LNHNV, CDR2 YYDKDF, per germline (reference sequence). In DNA form, the CDR3 reads TGTGCCACCAGGGACAGGGATAATTCACCCCTCCACTTT. Translation gives CATRDRDNSPLHF.

This clone was seen a single time. CDR3 bases: TGTGCCAGCAGCTTAGTTGCGGTGAACACCGGGGAGCTGTTTTTT. Translated: CASSLVAVNTGELFF. The rearrangement joins TRBV7-9 to TRBJ2-2; D is unclear. V lost 1 base and J 1 base, leaving 7 bases between the germline ends. Germline V gives CDR1 SEHNR, CDR2 FQNEAQ (reference sequence). The CDR3 contains 15 residues. Drawing the rest from reference TRBV7-9 and TRBJ2-2, the complete variable domain is DTGVSQNPRHKITKRGQNVTFRCDPISEHNRLYWYRQTLGQGPEFLTYFQNEAQLEKSRLLSDRFSAERPKGSFSTLEIQRTEQGDSAMYLCASSLVAVNTGELFFGEGSRLTVL.

The rearrangement uses TRBV7-2 and TRBJ1-2; 8 bases are a match to TRBD1. The V gene end was trimmed by 1 base and the J gene end by 3 bases; junction bases not matched to a gene: 4. CDR1 SGHTA and CDR2 FQGNSA come from the germline V gene. CDR3 length equals 15 residues. CDR3 sequence reads: CASSLEIRGHYGYTF. As DNA, the CDR3 is TGTGCCAGCAGCTTAGAAATCAGGGGGCACTATGGCTACACCTTC.

The chain employs TRBV18 and TRBJ2-3, with D possibly being TRBD1 (6 bases). Germline V lookup: CDR1 KGHSH, CDR2 LQKENI. With 3 bases removed from V and 2 bases from J, the gap between germline ends came to 9 bases. This CDR3 contains 14 residues. This chain's CDR3 is CASSPGHYTDTQYF. The CDR3 DNA reads TGTGCCAGCTCACCGGGACATTACACAGATACGCAGTATTTT. Together with reference TRBV18 and TRBJ2-3, the CDR3 gives the full variable domain: NAGVMQNPRHLVRRRGQEARLRCSPMKGHSHVYWYRQLPEEGLKFMVYLQKENIIDESGMPKERFSAEFPKEGPSILRIQQVVRGDSAAYFCASSPGHYTDTQYFGPGTRLTVL.

This chain joins TRBV10-3 and TRBJ2-7; TRBD2 matches at 10 bases. V dropped 6 bases and J dropped 4; count of bases not matched to a gene: 6. Germline CDR1 is ENHRY and CDR2 is SYGVKD. This CDR3 is built from 14 residues. CDR3 sequence reads: CAISERGGQYEQYF. For the CDR3, the DNA is TGTGCCATCAGCGAGCGGGGGGGCCAATACGAGCAGTACTTC.

Only a few counts were recorded for this clone. The V and J genes are TRBV29-1 and TRBJ2-7; 7 positions agree with TRBD2. This CDR3 spans 13 amino acids. Germline CDR1 SQVTM, CDR2 ANQGSEA. The CDR3 sequence is CSGGQGGDYEQYF. Here the CDR3 DNA reads TGCAGTGGCGGGCAGGGAGGGGACTACGAGCAGTACTTC.

The V call is TRBV11-2, the J call TRBJ2-1; 11 nucleotides match TRBD2. With V trimmed by 1 base and J by 10 bases, 6 bases remained unmatched. Germline CDR1 SGHAT, CDR2 FQNNGV. The CDR3 contains 15 residues. The CDR3 reads CASSLGTSGGQEQFF. DNA of the CDR3: TGTGCCAGCAGCTTAGGTACTAGCGGGGGACAAGAGCAGTTCTTC.

DNA for the CDR3: TGTGCCAGCAGTTTCGGAGGGGTTAATGAAAAACTGTTTTTT. Its translation: CASSFGGVNEKLFF. This chain joins TRBV28 and TRBJ1-4, with a weak D call TRBD1 (5 bases). Trimming pared 3 bases from V and 4 bases from J, leaving 9 bases between. CDR1 MDHEN and CDR2 SYDVKM come from the germline V gene. This CDR3 is 14 amino acids long.

This clone has a single count. The J gene is TRBJ1-1, the V gene TRBV6-5, with no clear D. CDR1 is MNHEY and CDR2 is SVGAGI in the germline V gene. The V end was cut by 6 bases, the J end by 8 bases, with 19 bases between. The length of the CDR3 is 14 residues. As DNA, the CDR3 is TGTGCCAGCAGGGCTGAAATTGCAGGAACCGAAGCTTTCTTT. As protein: CASRAEIAGTEAFF.

The rearrangement links TRBV25-1 to TRBJ2-2; D is unclear. Germline V gene data show CDR1 as MGHDK and CDR2 as SYGVNS. V shed 10 bases and J shed 4 bases, with 10 bases lying between them. The CDR3 spans 12 residues. The CDR3: CAIGQITGELFF. CDR3 bases: TGTGCCATTGGGCAGATCACCGGGGAGCTGTTTTTT.

This clone was recorded only once. The gene calls are TRBV10-3 and TRBJ1-3, with 7 bases aligning to TRBD1. The CDR3 contains 14 residues. Losses at the gene ends were 0 bases for V and 5 bases for J; bases not matched to a gene: 1. CDR1 ENHRY and CDR2 SYGVKD come from the germline V gene. Written as DNA, the CDR3 is TGTGCCATCAGTGAGTCGACAGGGCGAAACACCATATATTTT. It is translated as CAISESTGRNTIYF.

This clone was seen only a few times. The chain couples TRBV28 to TRBJ1-5; tentatively, D is TRBD1 (6 bases). CDR3 length equals 17 residues. The germline V gene encodes CDR1 MDHEN and CDR2 SYDVKM. Deletions cut 7 bases from V and 2 bases from J, with 21 bases between. The CDR3 reads CASTQGGVWGGNQPQHF. In DNA, the CDR3 is TGTGCCAGCACCCAAGGGGGGGTCTGGGGTGGCAATCAGCCCCAGCATTTT.

J is TRBJ1-4 and V is TRBV3-1 (or the pseudogene TRBV3-2); D is perhaps TRBD1 (6 bases). V gave up 3 bases and J gave up 8 bases, with 28 bases separating them. Germline V CDR1 and CDR2: LGHDT, YNNKEL (reference sequence). The CDR3 is made up of 19 amino acids. The CDR3 region has the DNA TGTGCCAGCAGCCAGTACGGTAACTCGGGGGGGCAAGCGGGCGAAAAACTGTTTTTT. This translates into CASSQYGNSGGQAGEKLFF.

The V and J genes are TRBV4-1 and TRBJ1-6; D perhaps matches TRBD1 (5 bases). The CDR3 totals 15 residues. Per germline, CDR1 MGHRA and CDR2 YSYEKL. The V and J ends lost 4 bases and 7 bases respectively, with 14 bases between them. The CDR3 is CASSRTGLGNSPLHF. CDR3 nucleotides: TGCGCCAGCAGCCGCACAGGTCTAGGAAATTCACCCCTCCACTTT.

Written as DNA, the CDR3 is TGCGCCAGCAGCTCAGCGGGGGCCGGGGAGACCCAGTACTTC. Its translation: CASSSAGAGETQYF. The V call is TRBV5-1, the J call TRBJ2-5; 8 bases agree with TRBD2. Germline CDR1 is SGHRS and CDR2 is YFSETQ. The V gene end was trimmed by 3 bases and the J gene end by 5 bases; junction bases not matched to a gene: 6. The CDR3 is made up of 14 amino acids.

The J gene is TRBJ2-7, the V gene TRBV6-2 or TRBV6-3; 11 bases fit TRBD1. Germline CDR1 reads MNHEY; CDR2 reads SVGEGT. The CDR3 totals 13 residues. The junction had 1 base not matched to a gene; V was cut back by 4 bases and J by 5 bases. The CDR3 reads CASSWTGGHEQYV. The CDR3 bases are TGTGCCAGCAGTTGGACAGGGGGCCACGAGCAGTACGTC.